This TCR beta chain was identified during a study of control samples from healthy donors and cancer patients. This clone appeared once. The CDR3 sequence is 13 residues long. V was pared by 5 bases and J by 0 bases, with 8 bases between. CDR1 is SGHRS and CDR2 is YFSETQ in the germline V gene. Repertoires were generated with immunoSEQ multiplex PCR, while TCRdb's copy carries only in-frame clones and drops some. This sample has more than 100,000 clones, with about 91% found just once. The sequenced sample consisted of blood. The J gene is TRBJ2-5, the V gene TRBV5-1, with D uncertain. This TCR came from a man aged 18-30 years in good health. DNA for the CDR3: TGCGCCAGCAGTCCGGAGTACCAAGAGACCCAGTACTTC. Amino acids: CASSPEYQETQYF.